Sequencing of this TCR beta chain was carried out in a study of beta chain features in type 1 diabetes. As for the study in general: Taken together, all samples contributed 107,917,701 examined sorted cells.

The study, taken as a whole, reports: For Type 1 diabetes patients, all four CD4+ subsets carried TCRB CDR3s that were moderately but significantly shorter.

Expressed TCRB transcripts were sequenced after all isolated RNA was converted to cDNA. Only in-frame clones appear in the TCRdb table, and some are missing; sequencing was by immunoSEQ multiplex PCR. The sample consists of roughly 330,000 clones, approximately 10% of them appearing once. Germline-derived CDR1 and CDR2 are SGHRS and YFSETQ. The CDR3 has 17 residues. Via CD45RO/CCR7/CD25/CD127/CD95/CD27, cells of the CD4+ naive, central memory, regulatory and stem cell-like memory subsets were sorted. In its sample, this clone was seen a few times. Antigen unknown. A read error may account for a junction end that differs from germline.

This TCR was recovered from a woman younger than 45 in good health. The chain joins TRBV5-1 to TRBJ2-4; D remains ambiguous. Sequenced material: naive CD4+ T cells from blood. The CDR3 DNA sequence: TGCGCCAGCAGATTGGCAGGCATCCGATCAGCCAAAAACATTCAGTACTTC. Translated: CASRLAGIRSAKNIQYF.